Shown below are 16 T cell receptor beta chains from a single sample sequenced in a study of T cells in Graves' hyperthyroidism and ophthalmopathy. Amplified regions were TCR beta CDR3 sequences from RNA transcripts. HTBI primers were used for first-round RT-PCR of the TCR CDR3. In TCRdb, the multiplex PCR reads were re-called with MiXCR into one record per CDR3 protein. The data show about 500,000 distinct CDR3 sequences, approximately 15% seen once. Sequenced input: blood. These receptors were collected from a young woman with Graves' hyperthyroidism.

This clonotype was counted only a few times. The gene calls are TRBV7-9 and TRBJ1-3; D is ambiguous. Germline CDR1 reads SEHNR; CDR2 reads FQNEAQ (reference sequence). Trimming pared 5 bases from V and 3 bases from J, leaving 8 bases between. The CDR3 length is 13 residues. The CDR3 sequence is CASSHSSGNTIYF. CDR3 DNA sequence: TGTGCCAGCAGCCATTCCAGTGGAAACACCATATATTTT.

This clonotype was seen more than once but under ten times. The chain links TRBV4-3 to TRBJ2-7; weak D call: TRBD2 (6 bases). From germline, CDR1 is LGHNA and CDR2 YSLEER. This CDR3 has 15 residues. V gave up 0 bases and J gave up 1 base, with 10 bases separating them. DNA for the CDR3: TGCGCCAGCAGCCAAGAACCGGGACTTTCCTACGAGCAGTACTTC. Its protein is CASSQEPGLSYEQYF.

This chain joins TRBV3-1 and TRBJ2-1, with 8 positions matching TRBD2. V lost 6 bases, J lost 3 bases, and 7 bases stayed unmatched. Germline V gene data show CDR1 as LGHDT and CDR2 as YNNKEL (reference sequence). The CDR3 is 15 amino acids. The CDR3 sequence is CASRYGLAGYNEQFF. The DNA for the CDR3 is TGTGCCAGCAGGTATGGCCTAGCGGGCTACAATGAGCAGTTCTTC.

The table lists this clonotype with a few counts. The chain employs TRBV7-2 and TRBJ1-2, with D possibly matching TRBD1 (6 bases). Between the trimmed V and J ends, which lost 5 bases and 4 bases, there was a span of 8 bases. The CDR3 spans 12 residues. CDR1 and CDR2 from the germline V gene are SGHTA and FQGNSA. Here the CDR3 DNA reads TGTGCCAGCAGCCGCAGGGGCTATGGCTACACCTTC. Translated: CASSRRGYGYTF.

This clonotype appeared many times. In DNA, the CDR3 is TGCAGCGTTGATCTCCCCACTAACGCTGGGACATACAATGAGCAGTTCTTC. The encoded protein is CSVDLPTNAGTYNEQFF. The genes are TRBV29-1 and TRBJ2-1, with D possibly being TRBD1 (6 bases). Germline CDR1 reads SQVTM; CDR2 reads ANQGSEA. V was trimmed by 3 bases and J by 4 bases, leaving 22 bases between them. CDR3 size: 17 residues.

Only one count was recorded for this clonotype. This sequence joins TRBV29-1 and TRBJ1-1; D remains unclear. V dropped 2 bases and J dropped 5 bases, with 15 bases sitting between them. Germline CDR1 SQVTM, CDR2 ANQGSEA. This CDR3 has 14 amino acids. The CDR3 loop is CSVELKFTKTEAFF. The CDR3 DNA is TGCAGCGTTGAATTAAAATTTACTAAGACTGAAGCTTTCTTT.

This clonotype appeared many times. The chain employs TRBV11-2 and TRBJ2-1; TRBD2 matches 7 bases. Germline V CDR1 and CDR2: SGHAT, FQNNGV. V shed 1 base, J shed 5 bases, and the junction held 14 bases outside the gene matches. CDR3 length: 18 residues. DNA of the CDR3: TGTGCCAGCAGCTTAGGGACGTCTAGCGGCGTTGAAAACAATGAGCAGTTCTTC. Protein sequence: CASSLGTSSGVENNEQFF.

This clonotype was observed many times. The V call is TRBV3-1, the J call TRBJ1-6; a possible D gene is TRBD1 (5 bases). This CDR3 comprises 16 residues. Trimming pared 1 base from V and 4 bases from J, leaving 11 bases between. Per the germline V gene, CDR1 is LGHDT and CDR2 is YNNKEL (reference sequence). CDR3 in amino acids: CASSQVGAGYNSPLHF. CDR3 sequence (DNA): TGTGCCAGCAGCCAAGTTGGGGCGGGGTATAATTCACCCCTCCACTTT.

This clonotype was counted ten times or more. The J gene is TRBJ1-1, the V gene TRBV2; D unclear. V lost 8 bases and J lost 1, with 11 bases in between. Germline V CDR1 and CDR2: SNHLY, FYNNEI. The CDR3 has 13 amino acids. The chain's CDR3 is CASLYGRNTEAFF. The CDR3 bases are TGTGCCAGCTTGTACGGGAGGAACACTGAAGCTTTCTTT. Filled out from reference TRBV2 and TRBJ1-1, the complete variable domain reads EPEVTQTPSHQVTQMGQEVILRCVPISNHLYFYWYRQILGQKVEFLVSFYNNEISEKSEIFDDQFSVERPDGSNFTLKIRSTKLEDSAMYFCASLYGRNTEAFFGQGTRLTVV.

The gene calls are TRBV24-1 and TRBJ2-1; D is tentatively TRBD1 or TRBD2 (5 bases each). Germline CDR1 KGHDR, CDR2 SFDVKD. This CDR3 spans 16 amino acids. V was shortened by 5 bases and J by 0 bases, with 13 bases between the two germline ends. CDR3 sequence: CATSGGRGPSYNEQFF. The CDR3 DNA is TGTGCCACCAGTGGGGGTAGGGGACCCTCCTACAATGAGCAGTTCTTC.

The V call is TRBV4-1, the J call TRBJ1-1; weak D call: TRBD1 (5 bases). The CDR3 spans 13 residues. Looked up from germline, CDR1 is MGHRA and CDR2 is YSYEKL. Trimming stripped 0 bases from V and 7 bases from J, with 9 bases between. The CDR3 spells CASSQEWGGEAFF. CDR3 sequence (DNA): TGCGCCAGCAGCCAAGAATGGGGCGGTGAAGCTTTCTTT.

This clonotype was counted at least ten times. The genes are TRBV7-2 and TRBJ2-1; 8 bases line up with TRBD2. The junction had 7 bases not matched to a gene; V was cut back by 1 base and J by 5 bases. The CDR3 is 16 amino acids. The V gene's germline CDR1 is SGHTA and CDR2 FQGNSA. For the CDR3, the DNA is TGTGCCAGCAGCTTAGTCGGAACTAGCGGACACAATGAGCAGTTCTTC. It encodes CASSLVGTSGHNEQFF.

The rearrangement joins TRBV19 to TRBJ2-2; D uncertain. Germline-derived CDR1 and CDR2 are LNHDA and SQIVND (reference sequence). The CDR3 length is 15 residues. V was pared by 9 bases and J by 5 bases, with 19 bases between. CDR3 in amino acids: CASMSEASATGELFF. The CDR3 bases are TGTGCCAGCATGAGCGAGGCCTCGGCGACCGGGGAGCTGTTTTTT.

This clonotype was observed many times. The chain employs TRBV2 and TRBJ2-5; the D is unclear. CDR1 is SNHLY and CDR2 is FYNNEI in the germline V gene. The CDR3 runs 12 residues. Trimming removed 1 base at V and 4 bases at J, with 4 bases between. CDR3 residues: CASSEGGETQYF. DNA for the CDR3: TGTGCCAGCAGTGAAGGGGGAGAGACCCAGTACTTC.

In its sample, this clonotype was seen many times. This chain links TRBV20-1 with TRBJ2-1; no firm D call. Germline lookup yields CDR1 DFQATT and CDR2 SNEGSKA (reference sequence). Deletions cut 0 bases from V and 6 bases from J, with 6 bases between. The CDR3 contains 12 residues. For the CDR3, the DNA is TGCAGTGCTAGAGATACGGGCAATGAGCAGTTCTTC. It encodes CSARDTGNEQFF.

This clonotype was picked up many times. This chain joins TRBV11-2 and TRBJ1-2; D unresolved. This CDR3 is built from 12 residues. V shed 4 bases and J shed 8 bases, with 11 bases lying between them. The germline gives CDR1 SGHAT, CDR2 FQNNGV. The CDR3 loop reads CASSYGSKGYTF. The CDR3 bases are TGTGCCAGCAGCTACGGGTCGAAGGGCTACACCTTC.